This passage covers 15 T cell receptor beta chains from one sample sequenced in a study of blood T cell repertoires in COVID-19 (TCRdb year 2020). Library generation was performed with the immunoSEQ multiplex PCR assay. As stored in TCRdb, this immuneACCESS dataset retains in-frame rearrangements with V and J assigned. A fraction of the clones does not appear; measured against another copy, unresolved V genes explain less than half of the discrepancy, and the remainder lacks a known reason. Recorded for this sample are 400,000 to 550,000 clones; approximately 90% of them occurred a single time. Approximately 4.5% of the sample is held by the ten biggest clonotypes. The sample comprised peripheral blood. The receptors derive from a woman in her twenties or thirties with acute or convalescent COVID-19.

The chain links TRBV4-2 to TRBJ1-1; 7 bases agree with TRBD1. The CDR3 covers 13 residues. The J segment lost 5 bases and the V segment lost 3 bases, leaving 3 bases of the junction unmatched. Germline CDR1 is LGHNA and CDR2 is YNFKEQ. The CDR3 loop is CASSQTGRTEAFF. The DNA for the CDR3 is TGTGCCAGCAGCCAGACAGGGCGGACTGAAGCTTTCTTT.

As concerns this clone: Different DNA sequences within this sample yield the same CDR3. V usage is TRBV7-3 and J usage is TRBJ2-1; 8 positions agree with TRBD2. Germline V gene data show CDR1 as SGHTA and CDR2 as FQGTGA. V was clipped by 5 bases and J by 9 bases; unmatched bases: 3. The CDR3 spans 12 residues. CDR3 sequence: CASSPGTSEQFF. DNA for the CDR3: TGTGCCAGCAGCCCGGGGACTAGTGAGCAGTTCTTC.

The rearrangement uses TRBV6-5 and TRBJ2-7, with TRBD2 identical over 16 bases. This CDR3 is built from 16 residues. Trimming took 2 bases from V and 2 from J; bases not matched to a gene: 0. CDR1 is MNHEY, CDR2 SVGAGI, per germline. DNA of the CDR3: TGTGCCAGCAGTTACGGGACTAGCGGGGGGGCCTACGAGCAGTACTTC. It is translated as CASSYGTSGGAYEQYF.

The chain carries TRBV10-1 and TRBJ2-2, with 7 bases aligning to TRBD1. J was trimmed by 1 base and V by 6 bases; bases with no gene match: 2. CDR3 length equals 14 residues. Germline lookup yields CDR1 WNHNN and CDR2 SYGVQD (reference sequence). The CDR3 spells CASSRTGNTGELFF. CDR3 bases: TGCGCCAGCAGCAGGACAGGGAACACCGGGGAGCTGTTTTTT.

The chain uses TRBV25-1 and TRBJ2-5; 7 positions match TRBD2. The germline gives CDR1 MGHDK, CDR2 SYGVNS. V shed 3 bases and J 5 bases; nucleotides not matched to a gene: 9. This CDR3 is built from 15 residues. The CDR3 DNA reads TGTGCCAGCAGTGATTATACGCGGGGGAGTGAGACCCAGTACTTC. Protein: CASSDYTRGSETQYF.

The chain has TRBV5-4 and TRBJ2-3; no clear D. The V gene lost 1 base and the J gene lost 2 bases, with 11 bases spanning the gap. This CDR3 is 15 amino acids long. The germline V gene has CDR1 SGHNT and CDR2 YYREEE (reference sequence). The CDR3 spells CASSLSSINTDTQYF. The CDR3 nucleotides read TGTGCCAGCAGCTTGTCGAGTATTAACACAGATACGCAGTATTTT.

The rearrangement links TRBV7-9 to TRBJ2-5; 8 bases map to TRBD2. The germline V gene has CDR1 SEHNR and CDR2 FQNEAQ (reference sequence). V was pared by 3 bases and J by 5 bases, with 8 bases of the junction left unmatched. The CDR3 is 15 amino acids. The CDR3 DNA sequence: TGTGCCAGCAGCTTGCGGGGGGTATCTGGGGAGACCCAGTACTTC. This sequence encodes CASSLRGVSGETQYF.

This clone appeared a few times. The rearrangement uses TRBV28 and TRBJ1-5, with a weak D call TRBD1 (6 bases). Per germline, CDR1 MDHEN and CDR2 SYDVKM. With 5 bases removed from V and 5 bases from J, the gap between germline ends came to 10 bases. The CDR3 has 13 amino acids. The CDR3 sequence is CASSRTEYQPQHF. The DNA for the CDR3 is TGTGCCAGCAGTCGGACAGAATATCAGCCCCAGCATTTT.

The V gene is TRBV3-1 (or the pseudogene TRBV3-2), the J gene TRBJ1-2; no reliable D call. There are 13 residues in the CDR3. V lost 3 bases and J 8 bases, leaving 13 bases between the germline ends. From germline, CDR1 is LGHDT and CDR2 YNNKEL (reference sequence). The CDR3 region has the DNA TGTGCCAGCAGCCAGGGGAGGGCAAGAGGCTACACCTTC. The encoded protein is CASSQGRARGYTF.

This rearrangement joins TRBV3-1 (or the pseudogene TRBV3-2) to TRBJ1-1; D uncertain. Trimming took 8 bases from V and 1 from J, leaving 14 bases between them. The CDR3 has 14 residues. Germline values: CDR1 LGHDT, CDR2 YNNKEL (reference sequence). CDR3 sequence: CASEGGQSNTEAFF. Here the CDR3 DNA reads TGTGCCAGCGAAGGCGGGCAGTCGAACACTGAAGCTTTCTTT.

The J gene is TRBJ2-7, the V gene TRBV6-5, with D possibly being TRBD2 (5 bases). This CDR3 has 13 amino acids. The V gene's germline CDR1 is MNHEY and CDR2 SVGAGI. The V gene lost 4 bases and the J gene lost 4 bases, with 11 bases spanning the gap. CDR3 coding DNA: TGTGCCAGCAGTTGGGGAGTTGGTTACGAGCAGTACTTC. It encodes CASSWGVGYEQYF.

In the case of this clone: It may be a read error: a sequence one base away is much more abundant. V is TRBV6-6 and J is TRBJ1-3, with TRBD1 as a possible D gene (6 bases). From germline, CDR1 is MNHNY and CDR2 SVGAGI (reference sequence). The CDR3 has 13 residues. V lost 7 bases, J lost 0 bases, and 7 bases lay in between. In DNA form, the CDR3 reads TGTGCCAGCAAAGGGGGCTCTGGAAACACCATATATTTT. It encodes CASKGGSGNTIYF.

The CDR3 bases are TGTGCCAGCAGAACCCCACAGGGTCCCCGGGAGCAGTTCTTC. This encodes CASRTPQGPREQFF. The chain uses TRBV28 and TRBJ2-1; perhaps TRBD1 as D (6 bases). The CDR3 totals 14 residues. In germline, CDR1 is MDHEN, CDR2 SYDVKM. Trimming took 6 bases from V and 10 from J, leaving 19 bases between them.

The chain carries TRBV9 and TRBJ1-2; D is possibly TRBD1 (6 bases). CDR1 is SGDLS, CDR2 YYNGEE, per germline. Trimming stripped 0 bases from V and 3 bases from J, with 12 bases between. This CDR3 contains 15 residues. This chain's CDR3 is CASSVDRGAYYGYTF. The CDR3 coding sequence is TGTGCCAGCAGCGTAGATCGGGGGGCGTACTATGGCTACACCTTC.

DNA of the CDR3: TGCGCCAGCAGCTACTCTAGCGGGGGGGCGGTGTTGACGCAGTATTTT. Amino acids: CASSYSSGGAVLTQYF. The rearrangement joins TRBV4-1 to TRBJ2-3, with 12 bases aligning to TRBD2. With 5 bases clipped from V and 9 bases from J, the junction kept 12 bases outside the gene matches. The V gene's germline CDR1 is MGHRA and CDR2 YSYEKL. The CDR3 covers 16 residues.